What follows are 5 T cell receptor beta chains derived from one specimen sequenced in a study of shared clonotypes between healthy human individuals. Profiling relied on immunoSEQ multiplex PCR, and the TCRdb table lists in-frame clones only, not all of them. The data contain 100,000 to 120,000 clones, about 71% of them seen just once; the ten biggest clones take up approximately 23%. Source material: memory CD8+ T cells sorted from blood. Documented subset: CD45RO+ cells pooled with CCR7-negative TemRA cells. The receptor source for this set is a woman aged 25 to 39 in good health.

The rearrangement uses TRBV6-5 and TRBJ1-4; TRBD1 might be the D (6 bases). The CDR3 covers 13 residues. Germline values: CDR1 MNHEY, CDR2 SVGAGI. The germline V and J ends were trimmed by 5 bases and 11 bases, with 15 bases remaining between them. CDR3 DNA sequence: TGTGCCAGCAGTCAACAGGGATTCGGGAAACTGTTTTTT. Residues: CASSQQGFGKLFF.

V and J are TRBV4-1 and TRBJ1-2; D gene ambiguous. CDR1 is MGHRA and CDR2 is YSYEKL in the germline V gene. The CDR3 consists of 15 residues. V was shortened by 1 base and J by 6 bases, with 15 bases between the two germline ends. The CDR3 is CASSQVGGPPHGYTF. In nucleotides, the CDR3 is TGCGCCAGCAGCCAAGTTGGCGGGCCCCCTCATGGCTACACCTTC.

The sample holds one count of this clone. This sequence joins TRBV5-1 and TRBJ2-7, with D perhaps TRBD2 (6 bases). V was cut by 1 base and J by 4 bases, with 15 bases left in between. CDR1 and CDR2 (germline): SGHRS, YFSETQ. There are 15 residues in the CDR3. The CDR3 sequence is CASSLRVRENYEQYF. CDR3 nucleotide sequence: TGCGCCAGCAGCTTGAGAGTCCGGGAGAATTACGAGCAGTACTTC.

CDR3 nucleotides: TGTGCCTGGAGTGTAAAGGCCATGAACACTGAAGCTTTCTTT. As protein: CAWSVKAMNTEAFF. The chain joins TRBV30 to TRBJ1-1; D call uncertain. CDR3 size: 14 residues. The germline V and J ends were trimmed by 0 bases and 0 bases, with 8 bases remaining between them. Germline V gene lookup returns CDR1 GTSNPN and CDR2 SVGIG (reference sequence).

This clone has a handful of counts. As DNA, the CDR3 is TGTGCCAGCAGTTCTCTAGCGGGAGGGGTCGAAGAGACCCAGTACTTC. Residues: CASSSLAGGVEETQYF. This sequence joins TRBV25-1 and TRBJ2-5, with 12 bases identical to TRBD2. CDR1 is MGHDK and CDR2 is SYGVNS in the germline V gene. The trim removed 5 bases at V and 3 bases at J, leaving 7 bases unmatched. The CDR3 is made up of 16 amino acids.